The 9 T cell receptor beta chains in this list originate from one sample, sequenced in a study of T cell changes during pregnancy in multiple sclerosis. The repertoire was sequenced with immunoSEQ multiplex PCR; TCRdb's copy has only in-frame clones and lacks some. The profile shows 69,000 or so clones, roughly 90% of them singletons. The source material was CD4+ T cells from peripheral blood mononuclear cells, sampled in the third trimester of pregnancy. These receptors were taken from a female donor in good health, enrolled as a control in a pregnancy study.

The gene calls are TRBV27 and TRBJ1-2; 8 bases map to TRBD1. The V gene's germline CDR1 is MNHEY and CDR2 SMNVEV (reference sequence). CDR3 length: 13 residues. V dropped 2 bases and J dropped 8; count of bases not matched to a gene: 4. This CDR3 reads CASSLARGLGYTF. Here the CDR3 DNA reads TGTGCCAGCAGTTTAGCCAGGGGGCTCGGCTACACCTTC.

This clone was detected once. The rearrangement links TRBV11-3 to TRBJ2-7; perhaps TRBD2 as D (5 bases). CDR3 length: 11 residues. Trimming removed 5 bases from V and 4 bases from J, with 6 bases in between. Per the germline V gene, CDR1 is SGHNT and CDR2 is YENEEA. In DNA, the CDR3 is TGTGCCAGCAGCGGACTGTACGAGCAGTACTTC. Its protein is CASSGLYEQYF.

A single count supports this clone. The chain couples TRBV10-3 to TRBJ1-2, with D tentatively TRBD1 (6 bases). Germline V gives CDR1 ENHRY, CDR2 SYGVKD. V was clipped by 5 bases and J by 3 bases, with 10 bases between them. CDR3 length equals 13 residues. CDR3 coding DNA: TGTGCCATCAGTCGGGGGGCGGACTATGGCTACACCTTC. Residues: CAISRGADYGYTF.

The chain is built from TRBV25-1 and TRBJ2-2; D unclear. This CDR3 is built from 15 residues. The germline V and J ends were trimmed by 8 bases and 4 bases, with 17 bases remaining between them. CDR1 is MGHDK and CDR2 is SYGVNS in the germline V gene. The CDR3 bases are TGTGCCAGCGGTAAGGTAAACAGTGGCACCGGGGAGCTGTTTTTT. Encoded protein: CASGKVNSGTGELFF.

This clone occurred a few times. This chain connects TRBV19 to TRBJ1-5, with TRBD1 identical over 7 bases. CDR1 is LNHDA, CDR2 SQIVND, per germline (reference sequence). The trim removed 8 bases at V and 4 bases at J, leaving 5 bases unmatched. This CDR3 contains 13 residues. Here the CDR3 reads CASSLDRNQPQHF. The CDR3 nucleotides read TGTGCCAGTTCCTTGGACAGGAATCAGCCCCAGCATTTT.

The rearrangement joins TRBV7-3 to TRBJ2-7, with TRBD1 matching 7 bases. This CDR3 region has 16 residues. Germline V lookup: CDR1 SGHTA, CDR2 FQGTGA. V lost 8 bases to trimming and J lost 0 bases; unmatched junction nucleotides: 13. CDR3 sequence: CASSDYLTGRSYEQYF. For the CDR3, the DNA is TGTGCCAGCTCGGATTACCTGACAGGGCGCTCCTACGAGCAGTACTTC.

The rearrangement uses TRBV11-2 and TRBJ2-7, with unresolved D. CDR1 is SGHAT and CDR2 is FQNNGV in the germline V gene. Trimming removed 5 bases at V and 3 bases at J, with 11 bases between. The CDR3 has 13 residues. The CDR3 nucleotides read TGTGCCAGCAGCGCAGGCCAGGTCTACGAGCAGTACTTC. This gives the protein CASSAGQVYEQYF.

V and J are TRBV5-1 and TRBJ2-3; possible D gene TRBD1, 5 bases. Trimming left V 4 bases short and J 3 bases short, with 9 bases between. The CDR3 has 13 amino acids. Germline CDR1 reads SGHRS; CDR2 reads YFSETQ. Here the CDR3 reads CASSASGTDTQYF. Here the CDR3 DNA reads TGCGCCAGCAGCGCATCAGGGACAGATACGCAGTATTTT.

DNA of the CDR3: TGTGCCAGCAGCCAAGAGGGGGACAGGACTAACTATGGCTACACCTTC. Its protein is CASSQEGDRTNYGYTF. The genes are TRBV4-2 and TRBJ1-2; 8 bases fit TRBD1. The CDR3 consists of 16 residues. Losses at the gene ends were 0 bases for V and 0 bases for J; bases not matched to a gene: 3. Germline values: CDR1 LGHNA, CDR2 YNFKEQ.